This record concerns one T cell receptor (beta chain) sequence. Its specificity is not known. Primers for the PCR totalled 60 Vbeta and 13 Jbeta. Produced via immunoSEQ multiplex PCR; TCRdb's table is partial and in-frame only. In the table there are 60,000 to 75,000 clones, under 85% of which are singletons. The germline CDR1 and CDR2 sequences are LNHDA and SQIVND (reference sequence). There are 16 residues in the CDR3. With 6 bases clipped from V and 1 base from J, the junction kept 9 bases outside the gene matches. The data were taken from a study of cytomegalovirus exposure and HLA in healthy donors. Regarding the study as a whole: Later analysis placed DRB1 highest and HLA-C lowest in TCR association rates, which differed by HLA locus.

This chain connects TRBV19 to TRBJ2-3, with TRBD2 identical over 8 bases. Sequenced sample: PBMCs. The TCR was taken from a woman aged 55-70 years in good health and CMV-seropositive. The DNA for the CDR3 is TGTGCCAGTAGCACCCTTCCAGCGGGGGGCACAGATACGCAGTATTTT. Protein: CASSTLPAGGTDTQYF.